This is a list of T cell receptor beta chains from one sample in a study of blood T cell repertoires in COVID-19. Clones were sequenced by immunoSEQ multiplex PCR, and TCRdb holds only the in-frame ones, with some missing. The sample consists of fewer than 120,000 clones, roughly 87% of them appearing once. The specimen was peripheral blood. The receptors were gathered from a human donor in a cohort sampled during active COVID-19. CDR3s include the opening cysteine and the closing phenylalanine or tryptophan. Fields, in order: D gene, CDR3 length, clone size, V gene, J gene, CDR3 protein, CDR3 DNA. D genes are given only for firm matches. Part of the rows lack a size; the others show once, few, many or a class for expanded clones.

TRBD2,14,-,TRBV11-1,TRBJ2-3,CASGSGGTTDTQYF,TGTGCCAGCGGGAGCGGGGGGACAACAGATACGCAGTATTTT
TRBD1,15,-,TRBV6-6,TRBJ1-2,CASRQTARGSYGYTF,TGTGCCAGCAGGCAAACAGCCAGGGGGAGTTATGGCTACACCTTC
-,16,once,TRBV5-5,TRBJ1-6,CASSGGPGGLHLTLHF,TGTGCCAGCAGCGGGGGGCCGGGGGGGCTCCATCTAACCCTCCACTTT
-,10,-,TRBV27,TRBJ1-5,CASRGLLLHF,TGTGCCAGCAGAGGACTGCTTCTGCATTTT
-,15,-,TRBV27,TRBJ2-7,CASSFHHLGGLGQYF,TGTGCCAGCAGTTTCCACCACCTGGGGGGTTTGGGGCAGTACTTC
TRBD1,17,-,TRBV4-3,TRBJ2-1,CASSQDTGTGTYNEQFF,TGCGCCAGCAGCCAAGATACCGGGACAGGGACTTACAATGAGCAGTTCTTC
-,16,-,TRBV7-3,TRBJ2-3,CASSFNAGTLPDTQYF,TGTGCCAGCAGCTTCAACGCGGGAACTTTACCAGATACGCAGTATTTT
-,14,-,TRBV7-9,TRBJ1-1,CASSLVPLLAEAFF,TGTGCCAGCAGCTTAGTTCCCCTACTGGCTGAAGCTTTCTTT
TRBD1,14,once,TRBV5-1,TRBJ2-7,CASSEATGGYEQYF,TGCGCCAGCAGCGAGGCGACAGGGGGTTACGAGCAGTACTTC
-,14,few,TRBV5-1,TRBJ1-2,CASSLMTENYGYTF,TGCGCCAGCAGCTTGATGACAGAGAACTATGGCTACACCTTC
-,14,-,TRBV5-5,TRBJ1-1,CASSFVGDGTEAFF,TGTGCCAGCAGCTTTGTGGGCGATGGGACTGAAGCTTTCTTT
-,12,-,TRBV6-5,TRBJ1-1,CASSSPGLGAFF,TGTGCCAGCAGTTCGCCAGGGCTTGGAGCTTTCTTT
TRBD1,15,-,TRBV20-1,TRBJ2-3,CSASRTGRSTDTQYF,TGCAGTGCTAGTAGGACAGGCCGCAGCACAGATACGCAGTATTTT
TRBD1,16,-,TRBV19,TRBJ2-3,CATGQGVHRSTDTQYF,TGTGCCACCGGACAGGGGGTACATCGTAGCACAGATACGCAGTATTTT
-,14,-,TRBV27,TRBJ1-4,CASSLTATNEKLFF,TGTGCCAGCAGTTTGACAGCAACTAATGAAAAACTGTTTTTT
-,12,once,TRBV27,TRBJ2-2,CASGRYTGELFF,TGTGCCAGCGGTCGGTACACCGGGGAGCTGTTTTTT
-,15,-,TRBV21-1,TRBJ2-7,CASIEEQGTSYEQYF,TGTGCCAGCATCGAGGAACAGGGGACCTCCTACGAGCAGTACTTC
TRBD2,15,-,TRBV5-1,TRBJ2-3,CASSLVAGAPDTQYF,TGCGCCAGCAGCCTGGTCGCGGGAGCCCCAGATACGCAGTATTTT
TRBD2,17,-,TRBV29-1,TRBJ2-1,CSVEEGTSESSYNEQFF,TGCAGCGTTGAAGAAGGGACTAGCGAGAGCTCCTACAATGAGCAGTTCTTC
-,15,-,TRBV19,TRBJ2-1,CASSIGGLWVNEQFF,TGTGCCAGTAGTATAGGGGGCCTCTGGGTCAATGAGCAGTTCTTC
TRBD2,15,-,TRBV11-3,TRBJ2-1,CASSPRAGGHNEQFF,TGTGCCAGCAGCCCGAGAGCGGGAGGGCATAATGAGCAGTTCTTC
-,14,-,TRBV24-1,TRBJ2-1,CATSDQDSPNEQFF,TGTGCCACCAGTGACCAAGACAGCCCCAATGAGCAGTTCTTC
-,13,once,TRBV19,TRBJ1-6,CASSRTVDSPLHF,TGTGCCAGTAGTCGGACAGTGGATTCACCCCTCCACTTT
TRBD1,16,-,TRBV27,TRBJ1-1,CASSLSSTGAGTEAFF,TGTGCCAGCAGTTTATCCTCGACAGGGGCCGGCACTGAAGCTTTCTTT
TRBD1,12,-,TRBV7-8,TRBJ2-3,CASSQGETTQYF,TGTGCCAGCAGCCAGGGGGAGACTACGCAGTATTTT
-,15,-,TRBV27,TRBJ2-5,CASSLSGVPQETQYF,TGTGCCAGCAGTTTATCCGGGGTACCCCAAGAGACCCAGTACTTC
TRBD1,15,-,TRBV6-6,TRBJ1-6,CASNTKGQGLVPLHF,TGTGCCAGCAATACGAAAGGACAGGGCCTGGTGCCCCTCCACTTT
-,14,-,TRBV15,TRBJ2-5,CATSGAGGEETQYF,TGTGCCACCAGCGGTGCTGGAGGAGAGGAGACCCAGTACTTC
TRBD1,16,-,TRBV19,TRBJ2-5,CASSPRGTGGTETQYF,TGTGCCAGTAGTCCAAGAGGGACAGGGGGCACGGAGACCCAGTACTTC
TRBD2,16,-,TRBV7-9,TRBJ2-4,CASSLGAGDGKNIQYF,TGTGCCAGCAGCTTAGGGGCGGGGGACGGAAAAAACATTCAGTACTTC
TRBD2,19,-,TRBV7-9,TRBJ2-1,CASSLGVPGLAGDYNEQFF,TGTGCCAGCAGCTTGGGCGTCCCGGGACTAGCGGGAGACTACAATGAGCAGTTCTTC
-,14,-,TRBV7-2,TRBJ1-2,CASSLTGINYGYTF,TGTGCCAGCAGCTTAACGGGAATTAACTATGGCTACACCTTC
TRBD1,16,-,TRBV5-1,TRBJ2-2,CASTTGGAVRTGELFF,TGCGCCAGTACGACAGGGGGCGCGGTCCGAACCGGGGAGCTGTTTTTT
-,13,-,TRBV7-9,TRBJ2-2,CASSSQGAGELFF,TGTGCCAGCAGCTCACAGGGAGCCGGGGAGCTGTTTTTT
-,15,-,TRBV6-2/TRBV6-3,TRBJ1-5,CASSYSRQFNQPQHF,TGTGCCAGCAGTTACTCGAGGCAGTTTAATCAGCCCCAGCATTTT
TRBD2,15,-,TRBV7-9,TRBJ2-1,CASSSPGTSSNEQFF,TGTGCCAGCAGCTCTCCCGGGACTAGCAGTAATGAGCAGTTCTTC
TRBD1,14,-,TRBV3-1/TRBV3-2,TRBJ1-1,CASSAGTGNTEAFF,TGTGCCAGCAGCGCCGGGACAGGGAACACTGAAGCTTTCTTT
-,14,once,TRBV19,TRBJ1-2,CASRQAQANYGYTF,TGTGCCAGTCGACAGGCCCAAGCTAACTATGGCTACACCTTC
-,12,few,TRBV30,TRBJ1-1,CAWSRLNTEAFF,TGTGCCTGGAGTCGGTTGAACACTGAAGCTTTCTTT
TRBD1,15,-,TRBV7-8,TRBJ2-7,CASSVDRGFSDEQYF,TGTGCCAGCAGCGTAGACAGGGGGTTTTCCGACGAGCAGTACTTC
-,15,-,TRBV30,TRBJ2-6,CAWSKGVAGANVLTF,TGTGCCTGGAGTAAGGGGGTTGCCGGGGCCAACGTCCTGACTTTC
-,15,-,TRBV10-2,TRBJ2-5,CASRPLSGGGETQYF,TGCGCCAGCAGGCCCCTCTCGGGGGGCGGAGAGACCCAGTACTTC
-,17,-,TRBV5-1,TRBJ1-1,CASSLQGFVRSDSEAFF,TGCGCCAGCAGCTTACAGGGTTTTGTCAGATCGGACTCTGAAGCTTTCTTT
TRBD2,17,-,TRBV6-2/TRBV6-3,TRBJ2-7,CASSYPTGTSGWYEQYF,TGTGCCAGCAGTTACCCCACCGGGACTAGCGGGTGGTACGAGCAGTACTTC
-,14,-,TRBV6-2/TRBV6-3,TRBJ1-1,CASSRLDRITEAFF,TGTGCCAGCAGTCGCCTCGACAGGATCACTGAAGCTTTCTTT
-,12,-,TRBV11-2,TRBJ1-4,CASRASNEKLFF,TGTGCCAGCAGGGCCTCTAATGAAAAACTGTTTTTT
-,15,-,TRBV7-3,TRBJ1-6,CASSLGSSYNSPLHF,TGTGCCAGCAGCTTAGGTAGCTCCTATAATTCACCCCTCCACTTT